This TCR beta chain emerged from a study of neoadjuvant nivolumab and ipilimumab in lung cancer. Study conclusions and caveats: From pretherapy to surgery, tumor richness and clonality rose with dual therapy. Compared with tumor-adjacent uninvolved lung, resected tumors showed greater richness and clonality.

This CDR3 spans 12 amino acids. Germline V gene lookup returns CDR1 SGHTA and CDR2 FQGNSA. The ends were cut back, 5 bases at V and 7 bases at J, with 11 bases in the middle. The repertoire was sequenced with immunoSEQ multiplex PCR; TCRdb's copy has only in-frame clones and lacks some. The sample lists approximately 7,700 clones, about 89% occurring once. With respect to this clone: Its matching antigen is unknown.

The chain couples TRBV7-2 to TRBJ2-5; D gene ambiguous. This receptor was obtained from an adult with non-small cell lung cancer. Some clones in this sample may be carry-over from other donors' samples. Source: tumor tissue, taken after neoadjuvant nivolumab, alone or with ipilimumab, at or shortly before surgery. This CDR3 is CASSHPGATQYF. CDR3 bases: TGTGCCAGCAGCCATCCCGGTGCGACCCAGTACTTC.